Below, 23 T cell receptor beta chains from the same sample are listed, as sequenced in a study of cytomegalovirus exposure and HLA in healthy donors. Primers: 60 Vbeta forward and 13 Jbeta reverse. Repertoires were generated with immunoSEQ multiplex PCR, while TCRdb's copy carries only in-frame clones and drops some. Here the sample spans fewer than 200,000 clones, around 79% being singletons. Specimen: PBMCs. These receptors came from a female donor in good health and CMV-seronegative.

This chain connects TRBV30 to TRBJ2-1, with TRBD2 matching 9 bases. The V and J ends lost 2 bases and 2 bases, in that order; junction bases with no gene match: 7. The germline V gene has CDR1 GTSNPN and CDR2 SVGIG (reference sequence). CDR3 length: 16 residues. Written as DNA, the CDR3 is TGTGCCTGGAGTACCGAGACTAGCGGTACCTACAATGAGCAGTTCTTC. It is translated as CAWSTETSGTYNEQFF.

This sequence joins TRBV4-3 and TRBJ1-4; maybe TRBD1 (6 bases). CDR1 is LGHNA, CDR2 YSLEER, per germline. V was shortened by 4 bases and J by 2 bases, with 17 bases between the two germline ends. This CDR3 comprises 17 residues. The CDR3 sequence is CASSLSLKGQTNEKLFF. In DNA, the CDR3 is TGCGCCAGCAGCCTATCCCTTAAAGGACAGACTAATGAAAAACTGTTTTTT.

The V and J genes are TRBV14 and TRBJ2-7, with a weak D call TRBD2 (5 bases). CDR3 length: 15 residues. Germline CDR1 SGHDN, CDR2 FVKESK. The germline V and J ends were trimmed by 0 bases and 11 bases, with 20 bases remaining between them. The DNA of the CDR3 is TGTGCCAGCAGCCAAGATCGGGAAGGGAATACCAATAAGTACTTC. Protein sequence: CASSQDREGNTNKYF.

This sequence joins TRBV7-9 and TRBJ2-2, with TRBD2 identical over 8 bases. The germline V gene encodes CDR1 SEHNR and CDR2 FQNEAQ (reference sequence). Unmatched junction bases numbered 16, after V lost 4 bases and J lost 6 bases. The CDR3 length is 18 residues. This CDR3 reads CASSSIRGGGGPAGELFF. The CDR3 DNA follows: TGTGCCAGCAGCTCTATTAGAGGTGGCGGGGGGCCGGCCGGGGAGCTGTTTTTT.

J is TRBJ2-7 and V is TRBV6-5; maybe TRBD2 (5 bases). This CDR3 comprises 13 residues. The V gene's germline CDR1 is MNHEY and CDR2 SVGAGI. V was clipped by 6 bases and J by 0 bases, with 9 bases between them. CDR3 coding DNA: TGTGCCAGCAGCATCGGACTCTCCTACGAGCAGTACTTC. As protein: CASSIGLSYEQYF.

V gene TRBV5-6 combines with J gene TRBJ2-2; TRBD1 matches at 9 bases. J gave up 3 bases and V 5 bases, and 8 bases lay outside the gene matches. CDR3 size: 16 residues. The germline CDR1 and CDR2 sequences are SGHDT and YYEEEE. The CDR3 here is CASRHGTGYDTGELFF. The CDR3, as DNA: TGTGCCAGCAGGCACGGGACAGGGTACGACACCGGGGAGCTGTTTTTT. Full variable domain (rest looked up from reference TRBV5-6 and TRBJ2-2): DAGVTQSPTHLIKTRGQQVTLRCSPKSGHDTVSWYQQALGQGPQFIFQYYEEEERQRGNFPDRFSGHQFPNYSSELNVNALLLGDSALYLCASRHGTGYDTGELFFGEGSRLTVL.

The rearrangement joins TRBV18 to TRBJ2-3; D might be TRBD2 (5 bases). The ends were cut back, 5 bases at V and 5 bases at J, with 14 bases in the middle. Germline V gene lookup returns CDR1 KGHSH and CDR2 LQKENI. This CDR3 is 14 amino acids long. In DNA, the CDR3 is TGTGCCAGCTCAACTGGCCGAGGGAAAGATACGCAGTATTTT. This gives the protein CASSTGRGKDTQYF.

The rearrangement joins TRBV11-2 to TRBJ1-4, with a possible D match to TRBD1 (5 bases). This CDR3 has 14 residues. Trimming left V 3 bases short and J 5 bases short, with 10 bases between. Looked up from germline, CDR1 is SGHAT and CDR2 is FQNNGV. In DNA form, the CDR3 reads TGTGCCAGCAGCTTGGGCAGGGTAAATGAAAAACTGTTTTTT. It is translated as CASSLGRVNEKLFF.

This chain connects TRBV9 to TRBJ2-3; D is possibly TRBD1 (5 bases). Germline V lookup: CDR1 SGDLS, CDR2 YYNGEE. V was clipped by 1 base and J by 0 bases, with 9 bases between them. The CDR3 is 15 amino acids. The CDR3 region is CASSVRGSSTDTQYF. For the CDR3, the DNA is TGTGCCAGCAGCGTAAGGGGCTCGAGCACAGATACGCAGTATTTT. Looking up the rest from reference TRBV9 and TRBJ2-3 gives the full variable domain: DSGVTQTPKHLITATGQRVTLRCSPRSGDLSVYWYQQSLDQGLQFLIQYYNGEERAKGNILERFSAQQFPDLHSELNLSSLELGDSALYFCASSVRGSSTDTQYFGPGTRLTVL.

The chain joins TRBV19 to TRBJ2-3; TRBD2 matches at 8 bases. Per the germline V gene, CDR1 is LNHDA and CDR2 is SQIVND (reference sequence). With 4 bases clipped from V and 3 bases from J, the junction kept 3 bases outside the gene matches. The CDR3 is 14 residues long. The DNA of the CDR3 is TGTGCCAGTAGTAATAGCGGGAAGACAGATACGCAGTATTTT. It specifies CASSNSGKTDTQYF.

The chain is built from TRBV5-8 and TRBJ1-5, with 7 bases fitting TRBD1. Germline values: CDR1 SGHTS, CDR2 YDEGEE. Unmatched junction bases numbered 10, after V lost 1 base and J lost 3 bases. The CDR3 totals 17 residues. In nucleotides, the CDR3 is TGTGCCAGCAGCTTGCATCTGAAGGGGGCAGTCAATCAGCCCCAGCATTTT. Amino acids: CASSLHLKGAVNQPQHF.

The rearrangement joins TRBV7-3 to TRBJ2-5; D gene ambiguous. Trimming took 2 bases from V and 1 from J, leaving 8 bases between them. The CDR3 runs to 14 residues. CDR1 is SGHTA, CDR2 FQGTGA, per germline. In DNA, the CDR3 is TGTGCCAGCAGCTTATCTGGTAGCCAAGAGACCCAGTACTTC. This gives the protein CASSLSGSQETQYF. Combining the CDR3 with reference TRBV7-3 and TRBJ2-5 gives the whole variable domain GAGVSQTPSNKVTEKGKYVELRCDPISGHTALYWYRQSLGQGPEFLIYFQGTGAADDSGLPNDRFFAVRPEGSVSTLKIQRTERGDSAVYLCASSLSGSQETQYFGPGTRLLVL.

The CDR3 DNA is TGTGCCAGCAGTTTTCGGCTAGCGGGAAACAATGAGCAGTTCTTC. Translated, it gives CASSFRLAGNNEQFF. The V call is TRBV28, the J call TRBJ2-1, with 9 bases that match TRBD2. Per the germline V gene, CDR1 is MDHEN and CDR2 is SYDVKM. Trimming cost V 3 bases and J 5 bases; bases outside gene matches: 5. The CDR3 extends over 15 amino acids.

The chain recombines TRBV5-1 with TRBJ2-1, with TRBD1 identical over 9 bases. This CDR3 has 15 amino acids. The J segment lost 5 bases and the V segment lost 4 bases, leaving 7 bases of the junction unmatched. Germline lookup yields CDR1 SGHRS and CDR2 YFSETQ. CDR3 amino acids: CASSPGTGWNNEQFF. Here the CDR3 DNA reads TGCGCCAGCAGCCCCGGGACAGGGTGGAACAATGAGCAGTTCTTC.

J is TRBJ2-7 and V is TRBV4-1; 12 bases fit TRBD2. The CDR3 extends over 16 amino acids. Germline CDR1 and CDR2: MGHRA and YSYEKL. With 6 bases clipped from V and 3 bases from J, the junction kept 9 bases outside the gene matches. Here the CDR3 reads CASRTNPSGRVYEQYF. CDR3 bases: TGCGCCAGCAGAACCAATCCTAGCGGGAGGGTCTACGAGCAGTACTTC.

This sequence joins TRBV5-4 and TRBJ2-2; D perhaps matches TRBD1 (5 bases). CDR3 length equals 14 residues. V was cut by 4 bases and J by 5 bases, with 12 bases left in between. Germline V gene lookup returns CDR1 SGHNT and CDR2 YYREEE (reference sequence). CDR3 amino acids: CASSPRDRTGELFF. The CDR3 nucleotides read TGTGCCAGCAGCCCCAGGGATCGGACCGGGGAGCTGTTTTTT.

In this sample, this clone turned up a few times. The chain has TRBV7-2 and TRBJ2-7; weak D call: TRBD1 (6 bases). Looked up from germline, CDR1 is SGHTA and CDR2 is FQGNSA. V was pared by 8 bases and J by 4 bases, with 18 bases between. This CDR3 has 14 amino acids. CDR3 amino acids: CASLSQTGPYEQYF. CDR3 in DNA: TGTGCCAGCCTAAGCCAGACAGGTCCATACGAGCAGTACTTC.

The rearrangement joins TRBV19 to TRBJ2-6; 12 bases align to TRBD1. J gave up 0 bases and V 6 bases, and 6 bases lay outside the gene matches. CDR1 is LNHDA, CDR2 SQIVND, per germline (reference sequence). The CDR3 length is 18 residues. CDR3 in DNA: TGTGCCAGTAGGGGACAGGGGGCCGTATACTCTGGGGCCAACGTCCTGACTTTC. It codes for CASRGQGAVYSGANVLTF.

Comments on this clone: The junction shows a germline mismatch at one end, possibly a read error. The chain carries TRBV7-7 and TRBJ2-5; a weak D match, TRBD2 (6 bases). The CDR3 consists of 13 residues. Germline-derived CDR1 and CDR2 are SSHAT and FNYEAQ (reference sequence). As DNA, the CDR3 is TGTGCTAGCAGCTCCGACCGGGGGGAGACCCAGTACTTC. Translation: CASSSDRGETQYF.

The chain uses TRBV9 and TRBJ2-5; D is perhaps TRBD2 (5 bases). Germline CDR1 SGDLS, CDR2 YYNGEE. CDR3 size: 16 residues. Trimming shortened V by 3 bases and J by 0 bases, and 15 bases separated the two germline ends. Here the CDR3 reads CASSAGLNLYQETQYF. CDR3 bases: TGTGCCAGCAGCGCCGGACTGAACCTGTACCAAGAGACCCAGTACTTC.

Here the CDR3 DNA reads TGTGCCAGCGTAGCGGGGCTGAACACCGGGGAGCTGTTTTTT. This encodes CASVAGLNTGELFF. This chain uses TRBV6-5 with TRBJ2-2; 8 bases are shared with TRBD2. Germline CDR1 and CDR2: MNHEY and SVGAGI. The J segment lost 1 base and the V segment lost 8 bases, leaving 3 bases of the junction unmatched. CDR3 length equals 14 residues.

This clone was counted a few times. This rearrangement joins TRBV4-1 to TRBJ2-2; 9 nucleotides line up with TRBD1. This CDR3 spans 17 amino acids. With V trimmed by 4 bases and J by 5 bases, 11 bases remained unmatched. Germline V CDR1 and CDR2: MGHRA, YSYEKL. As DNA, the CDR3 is TGCGCCAGCAGCCGGGGCCGACAGGGGGTGGAAACCGGGGAGCTGTTTTTT. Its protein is CASSRGRQGVETGELFF.

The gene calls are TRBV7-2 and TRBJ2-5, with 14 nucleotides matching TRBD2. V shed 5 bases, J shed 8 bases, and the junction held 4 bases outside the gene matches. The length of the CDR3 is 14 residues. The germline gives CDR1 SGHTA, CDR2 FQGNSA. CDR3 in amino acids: CASSPGTSGRTQYF. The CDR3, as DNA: TGTGCCAGCAGCCCCGGGACTAGCGGGAGAACCCAGTACTTC.